This T cell receptor beta chain was sequenced during a study of cytomegalovirus exposure and HLA in healthy donors. Findings of the study overall: Usually a TCR sequence was rare, but some public TCRs were found in many donors. In the 130 or so validation repertoires, approximately 93% of cluster scores exceeded 0, per a later analysis.

Data came from immunoSEQ multiplex PCR; TCRdb stores just in-frame clones and leaves some out. Among 120,000 or so clones listed, approximately 90% were seen once. Points on this clone: Its antigen is not known.

The donors were members of the validation cohort comprising approximately 110 subjects, separate from the approximately 670-subject first cohort. Germline loops: CDR1 SEHNR, CDR2 FQNEAQ (reference sequence). J gave up 9 bases and V 6 bases, and 4 bases lay outside the gene matches. The CDR3 contains 13 residues. The chain couples TRBV7-9 to TRBJ2-7; 14 bases align to TRBD2. This receptor was identified in a woman under 30 in good health and CMV-seronegative. The material sequenced was PBMCs. The CDR3 sequence: CASRGLAGEMQYF. The CDR3 DNA sequence: TGTGCCAGCAGGGGACTAGCGGGGGAAATGCAGTACTTC.